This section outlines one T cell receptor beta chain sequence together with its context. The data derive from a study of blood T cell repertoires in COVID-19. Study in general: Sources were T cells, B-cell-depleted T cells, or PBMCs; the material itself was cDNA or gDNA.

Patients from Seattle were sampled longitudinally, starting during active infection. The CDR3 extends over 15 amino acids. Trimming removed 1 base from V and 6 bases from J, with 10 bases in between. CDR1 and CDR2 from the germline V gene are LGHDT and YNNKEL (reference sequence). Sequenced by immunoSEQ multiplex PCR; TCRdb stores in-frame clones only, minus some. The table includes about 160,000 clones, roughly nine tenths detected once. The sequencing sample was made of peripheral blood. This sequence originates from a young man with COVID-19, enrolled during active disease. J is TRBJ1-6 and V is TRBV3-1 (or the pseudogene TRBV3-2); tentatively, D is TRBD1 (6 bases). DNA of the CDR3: TGTGCCAGCAGCCAAGTGTTAGGGGGTAATTCACCCCTCCACTTT. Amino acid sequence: CASSQVLGGNSPLHF.